Presented here are 21 T cell receptor beta chains from one specimen sequenced in a study of blood T cell repertoires in COVID-19. Sequencing used immunoSEQ multiplex PCR; TCRdb keeps in-frame clones, though not all of them. The table has some 120,000 clones, approximately 81% seen once. The sequencing input was peripheral blood. The receptors here all came from a man aged 35-49 years with active or convalescent COVID-19.

This chain links TRBV30 with TRBJ1-1, with D possibly being TRBD1 (6 bases). This CDR3 has 13 amino acids. V was trimmed by 4 bases and J by 1 base, leaving 10 bases between them. CDR1 is GTSNPN and CDR2 is SVGIG in the germline V gene (reference sequence). DNA of the CDR3: TGTGCCTGGAAGGGACAATGGAACACTGAAGCTTTCTTT. It yields the protein CAWKGQWNTEAFF.

The rearrangement joins TRBV5-4 to TRBJ1-3; tentatively, D is TRBD1 (6 bases). CDR3 length equals 16 residues. V lost 5 bases, J lost 0 bases, and 15 bases lay in between. Looked up from germline, CDR1 is SGHNT and CDR2 is YYREEE (reference sequence). The CDR3: CASSPEGGPSGNTIYF. Here the CDR3 DNA reads TGTGCCAGCAGTCCGGAGGGGGGGCCCTCTGGAAACACCATATATTTT.

The CDR3, as DNA: TGTGCCAGTAGTAGTCAGGTCTACACCGGGGAGCTGTTTTTT. This gives the protein CASSSQVYTGELFF. The chain links TRBV19 to TRBJ2-2, with D unresolved. The V gene's germline CDR1 is LNHDA and CDR2 SQIVND (reference sequence). Deletions cut 4 bases from V and 3 bases from J, with 9 bases between. This CDR3 region has 14 residues.

The V gene is TRBV11-2, the J gene TRBJ1-2; D is perhaps TRBD1 (6 bases). V lost 5 bases, J lost 4 bases, and 11 bases lay in between. This CDR3 spans 13 amino acids. The germline V gene encodes CDR1 SGHAT and CDR2 FQNNGV. CDR3 DNA sequence: TGTGCCAGCAGCCCGACAGGCCCCTATGGCTACACCTTC. Its translation is CASSPTGPYGYTF.

Here the CDR3 reads CSVEFGGAYEQYF. The CDR3 DNA is TGCAGCGTTGAATTCGGGGGAGCCTACGAGCAGTACTTC. This chain joins TRBV29-1 and TRBJ2-7; possible D gene TRBD2, 6 bases. The CDR3 extends over 13 amino acids. Looked up from germline, CDR1 is SQVTM and CDR2 is ANQGSEA. V was cut by 2 bases and J by 2 bases, with 10 bases left in between.

This clone was counted between two and nine times. This chain connects TRBV25-1 to TRBJ2-2; 10 positions match TRBD1. The ends lost 4 bases at V and 4 bases at J; junction bases unmatched: 3. The germline gives CDR1 MGHDK, CDR2 SYGVNS. The CDR3 covers 15 residues. The CDR3 nucleotides read TGTGCCAGCAGTGTTAGGACAGGGGGCACCGGGGAGCTGTTTTTT. Protein sequence: CASSVRTGGTGELFF.

CDR3 DNA sequence: TGTGCCAGTAGTAGGACAGGGGGGATAAACACTGAAGCTTTCTTT. It encodes CASSRTGGINTEAFF. The chain recombines TRBV19 with TRBJ1-1; 10 bases are a match to TRBD1. CDR3 length equals 15 residues. Per germline, CDR1 LNHDA and CDR2 SQIVND (reference sequence). The ends lost 4 bases at V and 2 bases at J; junction bases unmatched: 4.

This chain joins TRBV29-1 and TRBJ2-7, with D perhaps matching TRBD2 (5 bases). The length of the CDR3 is 12 residues. V was cut by 3 bases and J by 2 bases, with 8 bases left in between. The V gene's germline CDR1 is SQVTM and CDR2 ANQGSEA. CDR3 in amino acids: CSVDGVAYEQYF. In DNA, the CDR3 is TGCAGCGTTGACGGGGTTGCCTACGAGCAGTACTTC.

The CDR3 sequence: CASPHSQRILAKNIQYF. The CDR3, as DNA: TGTGCCAGCCCCCACAGTCAGAGAATTTTAGCCAAAAACATTCAGTACTTC. The V gene is TRBV6-8, the J gene TRBJ2-4, with unresolved D. Germline CDR1 and CDR2: MNHGY and SAAAGT. The CDR3 covers 17 residues. V lost 8 bases, J lost 0 bases, and 20 bases lay in between.

This sequence joins TRBV5-4 and TRBJ1-4, with D hard to call. The CDR3 spans 16 residues. From germline, CDR1 is SGHNT and CDR2 YYREEE (reference sequence). Trimming pared 1 base from V and 5 bases from J, leaving 15 bases between. This chain's CDR3 is CASSLSRGSANEKLFF. The CDR3 region has the DNA TGTGCCAGCAGCTTGTCCCGGGGATCGGCAAATGAAAAACTGTTTTTT.

This clone has just a few counts. The chain uses TRBV11-3 and TRBJ2-7, with 9 bases aligning to TRBD1. The CDR3 sequence is 12 residues long. Germline CDR1 reads SGHNT; CDR2 reads YENEEA. The junction had 4 bases not matched to a gene; V was cut back by 5 bases and J by 8 bases. The CDR3, as DNA: TGTGCCAGCAGCCAGGGGACAGGGAAGCAGTACTTC. Residues: CASSQGTGKQYF.

The chain employs TRBV14 and TRBJ2-1; D possibly corresponds to TRBD1 (5 bases). In germline, CDR1 is SGHDN, CDR2 FVKESK. The CDR3 has 15 amino acids. The ends were cut back, 3 bases at V and 0 bases at J, with 9 bases in the middle. The chain's CDR3 is CASSQDRGSYNEQFF. CDR3 nucleotide sequence: TGTGCCAGCAGCCAGGATAGGGGCTCCTACAATGAGCAGTTCTTC.

The rearrangement links TRBV28 to TRBJ2-1; 9 bases match TRBD2. The ends lost 4 bases at V and 1 base at J; junction bases unmatched: 5. The CDR3 totals 16 residues. Germline-derived CDR1 and CDR2 are MDHEN and SYDVKM. CDR3 sequence: CASSSTSGRSYNEQFF. CDR3 bases: TGTGCCAGCAGTTCCACTAGCGGGCGTTCCTACAATGAGCAGTTCTTC.

The chain uses TRBV7-3 and TRBJ1-1; D unresolved. Germline CDR1 reads SGHTA; CDR2 reads FQGTGA. Trimming left V 2 bases short and J 1 base short, with 8 bases between. This CDR3 has 14 residues. CDR3 loop: CASSLAGPNTEAFF. The CDR3 region has the DNA TGTGCCAGCAGCTTAGCGGGTCCGAACACTGAAGCTTTCTTT.

The chain has TRBV5-1 and TRBJ1-6; TRBD1 agrees at 8 bases. There are 15 residues in the CDR3. V gave up 4 bases and J gave up 6 bases; unmatched junction bases: 6. Germline V gene lookup returns CDR1 SGHRS and CDR2 YFSETQ. CDR3 DNA: TGCGCCAGCAGCCCCGGACAGGGCTTTAATTCACCCCTCCACTTT. Protein product: CASSPGQGFNSPLHF.

In this sample, this clone turned up once. The chain combines TRBV6-5 with TRBJ1-5, with no clear D. The germline CDR1 and CDR2 sequences are MNHEY and SVGAGI. This CDR3 region has 16 residues. V was shortened by 1 base and J by 0 bases, with 10 bases between the two germline ends. In nucleotides, the CDR3 is TGTGCCAGCAGTTACTGGCCAACTAATAGCAATCAGCCCCAGCATTTT. Translating it yields CASSYWPTNSNQPQHF.

V gene TRBV30 combines with J gene TRBJ1-2, with 9 bases identical to TRBD1. J lost 5 bases, V lost 3 bases, and 10 bases had no gene match. This CDR3 contains 15 residues. Germline CDR1 and CDR2: GTSNPN and SVGIG (reference sequence). CDR3 in DNA: TGTGCCTGGAGAGCGGACAGGGGTTGGGAGTATGGCTACACCTTC. It encodes CAWRADRGWEYGYTF. Variable domain in full (rest from reference TRBV30 and TRBJ1-2): SQTIHQWPATLVQPVGSPLSLECTVEGTSNPNLYWYRQAAGRGLQLLFYSVGIGQISSEVPQNLSASRPQDRQFILSSKKLLLSDSGFYLCAWRADRGWEYGYTFGSGTRLTVV.

This sequence joins TRBV27 and TRBJ2-7, with a tentative D call TRBD2 (6 bases). This CDR3 has 16 residues. Germline CDR1 MNHEY, CDR2 SMNVEV (reference sequence). V was cut by 3 bases and J by 0 bases, with 15 bases left in between. The DNA for the CDR3 is TGTGCCAGCAGTTTGTACCGGGACGGGGGCTCCTACGAGCAGTACTTC. This sequence encodes CASSLYRDGGSYEQYF.

The J gene is TRBJ1-1, the V gene TRBV5-1; 7 nucleotides align to TRBD1. From germline, CDR1 is SGHRS and CDR2 YFSETQ. The CDR3 covers 15 residues. V lost 1 base to trimming and J lost 7 bases; unmatched junction nucleotides: 10. The CDR3 DNA is TGCGCCAGCAGCTTGTCAGACAGGGCCGGTGATGAAGCTTTCTTT. It yields the protein CASSLSDRAGDEAFF.

This clone occurred a few times. The V gene is TRBV4-3, the J gene TRBJ2-1, with a weak D call TRBD2 (6 bases). This CDR3 is 13 amino acids long. Germline-derived CDR1 and CDR2 are LGHNA and YSLEER. V was pared by 3 bases and J by 5 bases, with 8 bases between. CDR3 sequence (DNA): TGCGCCAGCAGCCATGGGAGGAACAATGAGCAGTTCTTC. It translates to CASSHGRNNEQFF.

A few counts support this clone. The chain uses TRBV7-9 and TRBJ2-2; tentatively, D is TRBD1 (6 bases). Per the germline V gene, CDR1 is SEHNR and CDR2 is FQNEAQ (reference sequence). Trimming cost V 7 bases and J 5 bases, with 8 bases left between them. This CDR3 spans 12 amino acids. CDR3 nucleotides: TGTGCCAGCATAACAGGGACCGGGGAGCTGTTTTTT. It is translated as CASITGTGELFF.